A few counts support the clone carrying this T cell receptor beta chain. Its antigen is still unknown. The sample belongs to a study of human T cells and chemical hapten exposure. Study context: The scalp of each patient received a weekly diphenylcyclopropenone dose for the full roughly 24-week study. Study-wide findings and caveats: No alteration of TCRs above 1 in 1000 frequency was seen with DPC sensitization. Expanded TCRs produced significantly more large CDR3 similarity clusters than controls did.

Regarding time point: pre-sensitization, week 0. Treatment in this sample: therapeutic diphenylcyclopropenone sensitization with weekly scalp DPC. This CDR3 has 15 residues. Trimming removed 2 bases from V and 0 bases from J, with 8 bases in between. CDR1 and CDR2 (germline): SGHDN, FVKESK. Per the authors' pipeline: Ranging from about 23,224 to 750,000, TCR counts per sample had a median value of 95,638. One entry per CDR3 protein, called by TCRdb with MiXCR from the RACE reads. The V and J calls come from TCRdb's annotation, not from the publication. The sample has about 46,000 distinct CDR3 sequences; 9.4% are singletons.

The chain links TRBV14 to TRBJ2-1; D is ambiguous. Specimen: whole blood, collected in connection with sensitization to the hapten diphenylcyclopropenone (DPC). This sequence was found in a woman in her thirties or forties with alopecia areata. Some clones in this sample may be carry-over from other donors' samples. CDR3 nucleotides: TGTGCCAGCAGCCAATTAGCAGGCTCCTACAATGAGCAGTTCTTC. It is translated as CASSQLAGSYNEQFF.